This T cell receptor (beta chain) was sequenced during a study of beta chain features in type 1 diabetes. General study points: Type 1 diabetes patients had moderately but significantly shorter TCRB CDR3s in all four CD4+ subsets.

Comments on this clone: Antigen unknown.

Of the isolated RNA, all was reverse transcribed, and so the sequenced material was expressed TCRB transcripts. The table came from immunoSEQ multiplex PCR; TCRdb's copy has only in-frame clones and leaves some out. The data show roughly 240,000 clones, about 24% seen once. V was trimmed by 3 bases and J by 8 bases, leaving 14 bases between them. This CDR3 is 14 amino acids long. Germline V gene lookup returns CDR1 LNHDA and CDR2 SQIVND (reference sequence). The receptor was isolated from a woman between 25 and 40 years old with type 1 diabetes. The genes are TRBV19 and TRBJ2-1, with D possibly TRBD2 on 5 matching bases. The sample was naive CD4+ T cells from blood. The CDR3, as DNA: TGTGCCAGTAGTATTCGGGCAGGAGGAGATGAGCAGTTCTTC. It specifies CASSIRAGGDEQFF.